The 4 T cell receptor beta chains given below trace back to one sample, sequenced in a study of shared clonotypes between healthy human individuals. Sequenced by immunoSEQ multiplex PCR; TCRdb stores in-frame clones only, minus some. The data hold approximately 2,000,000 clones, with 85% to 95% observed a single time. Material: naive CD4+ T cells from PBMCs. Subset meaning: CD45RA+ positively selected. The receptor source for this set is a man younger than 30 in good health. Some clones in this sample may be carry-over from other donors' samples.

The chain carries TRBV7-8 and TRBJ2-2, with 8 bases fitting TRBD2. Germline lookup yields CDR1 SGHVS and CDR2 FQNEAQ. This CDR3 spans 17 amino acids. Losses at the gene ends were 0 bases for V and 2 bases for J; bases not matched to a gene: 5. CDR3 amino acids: CASSLAVGLANTGELFF. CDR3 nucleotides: TGTGCCAGCAGCTTAGCGGTCGGACTAGCTAACACCGGGGAGCTGTTTTTT.

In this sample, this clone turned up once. CDR3 in DNA: TGTGCCAGCAGTTACTCTTACAGCACCGCCTACAATGAGCAGTTCTTC. The encoded protein is CASSYSYSTAYNEQFF. The chain carries TRBV6-5 and TRBJ2-1; unclear D gene. V lost 0 bases, J lost 2 bases, and 11 bases lay in between. Germline CDR1 reads MNHEY; CDR2 reads SVGAGI. This CDR3 has 16 amino acids.

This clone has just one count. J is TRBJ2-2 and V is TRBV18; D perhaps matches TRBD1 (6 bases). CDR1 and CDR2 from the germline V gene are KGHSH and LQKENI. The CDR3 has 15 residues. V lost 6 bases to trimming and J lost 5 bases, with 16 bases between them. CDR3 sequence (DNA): TGTGCCAGCTCGCGGACGGGACACTATACCGGGGAGCTGTTTTTT. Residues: CASSRTGHYTGELFF.

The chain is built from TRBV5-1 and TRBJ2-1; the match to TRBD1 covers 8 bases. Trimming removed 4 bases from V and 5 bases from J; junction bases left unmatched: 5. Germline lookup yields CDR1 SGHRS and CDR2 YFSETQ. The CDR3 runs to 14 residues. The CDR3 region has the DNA TGCGCCAGCAGCATGTACAGGGGGAACAATGAGCAGTTCTTC. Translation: CASSMYRGNNEQFF.